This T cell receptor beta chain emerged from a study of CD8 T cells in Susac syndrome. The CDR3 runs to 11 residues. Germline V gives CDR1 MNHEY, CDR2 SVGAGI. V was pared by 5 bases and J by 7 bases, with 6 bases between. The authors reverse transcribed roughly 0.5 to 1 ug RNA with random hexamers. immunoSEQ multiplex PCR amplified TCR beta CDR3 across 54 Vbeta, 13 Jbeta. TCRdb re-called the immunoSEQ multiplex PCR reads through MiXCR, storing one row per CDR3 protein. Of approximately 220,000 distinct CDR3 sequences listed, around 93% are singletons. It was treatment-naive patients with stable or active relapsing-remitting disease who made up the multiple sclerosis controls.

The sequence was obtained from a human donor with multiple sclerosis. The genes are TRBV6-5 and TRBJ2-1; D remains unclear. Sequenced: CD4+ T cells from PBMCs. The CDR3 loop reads CASSRLNEQFF. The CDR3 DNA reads TGTGCCAGCAGTAGGTTGAATGAGCAGTTCTTC.